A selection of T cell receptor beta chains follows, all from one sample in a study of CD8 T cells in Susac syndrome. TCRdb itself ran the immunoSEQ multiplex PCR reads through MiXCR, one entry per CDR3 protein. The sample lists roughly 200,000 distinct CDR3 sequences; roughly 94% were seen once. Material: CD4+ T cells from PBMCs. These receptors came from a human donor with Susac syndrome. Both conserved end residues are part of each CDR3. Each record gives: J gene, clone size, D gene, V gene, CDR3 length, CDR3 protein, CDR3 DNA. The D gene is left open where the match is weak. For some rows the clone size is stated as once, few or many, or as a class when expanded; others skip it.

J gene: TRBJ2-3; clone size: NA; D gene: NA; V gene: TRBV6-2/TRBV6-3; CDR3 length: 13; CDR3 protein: CASSQMLGDTQYF; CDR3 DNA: TGTGCCAGCAGCCAAATGCTGGGAGATACGCAGTATTTT
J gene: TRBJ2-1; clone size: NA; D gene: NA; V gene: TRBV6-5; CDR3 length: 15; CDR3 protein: CASSYGGNSYNEQFF; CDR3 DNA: TGTGCCAGCAGTTACGGGGGAAACTCCTACAATGAGCAGTTCTTC
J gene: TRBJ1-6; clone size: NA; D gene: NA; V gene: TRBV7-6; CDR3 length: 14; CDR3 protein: CASSLRASGSPLHF; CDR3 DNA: TGTGCCAGCAGCTTACGTGCATCGGGTTCACCCCTCCACTTT
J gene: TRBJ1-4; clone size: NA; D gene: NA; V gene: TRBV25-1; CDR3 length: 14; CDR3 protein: CASTLSGGGEKLFF; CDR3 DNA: TGTGCCAGCACCCTCTCGGGGGGTGGGGAAAAACTGTTTTTT
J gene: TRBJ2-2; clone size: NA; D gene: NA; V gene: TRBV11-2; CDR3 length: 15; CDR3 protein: CASSLVAPGTGELFF; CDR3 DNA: TGTGCCAGCAGCTTGGTAGCACCGGGGACCGGGGAGCTGTTTTTT
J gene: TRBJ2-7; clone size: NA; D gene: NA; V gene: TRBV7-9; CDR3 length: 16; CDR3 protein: CASSLVGGRGSYEQYF; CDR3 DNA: TGTGCCAGCAGCTTAGTCGGGGGGCGCGGATCCTACGAGCAGTACTTC
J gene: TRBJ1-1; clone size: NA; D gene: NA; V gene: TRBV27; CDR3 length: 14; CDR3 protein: CASSYRTANTEAFF; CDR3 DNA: TGTGCCAGCAGTTATAGGACTGCGAACACTGAAGCTTTCTTT
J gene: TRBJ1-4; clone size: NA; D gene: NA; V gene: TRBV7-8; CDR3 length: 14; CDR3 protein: CASSQYRWGEKLFF; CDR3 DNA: TGTGCCAGCAGCCAGTACCGTTGGGGCGAAAAACTGTTTTTT
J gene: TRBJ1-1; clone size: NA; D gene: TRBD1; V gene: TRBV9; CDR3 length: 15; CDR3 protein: CASSVDGQGNTEAFF; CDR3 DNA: TGTGCCAGCAGCGTAGACGGACAGGGGAACACTGAAGCTTTCTTT
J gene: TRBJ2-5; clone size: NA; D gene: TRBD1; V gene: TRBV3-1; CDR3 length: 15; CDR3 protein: CASSQTGMGQETQYF; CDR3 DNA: TGTGCCAGCAGCCAGACAGGGATGGGTCAAGAGACCCAGTACTTC
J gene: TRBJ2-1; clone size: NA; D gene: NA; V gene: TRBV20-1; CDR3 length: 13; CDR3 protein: CSAREDLFNEQFF; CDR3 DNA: TGCAGTGCTAGAGAGGACTTATTTAATGAGCAGTTCTTC
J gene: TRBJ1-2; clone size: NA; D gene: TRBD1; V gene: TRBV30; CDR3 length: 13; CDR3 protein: CAWLGQGAGGYTF; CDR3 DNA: TGTGCCTGGTTAGGACAGGGGGCAGGAGGCTACACCTTC
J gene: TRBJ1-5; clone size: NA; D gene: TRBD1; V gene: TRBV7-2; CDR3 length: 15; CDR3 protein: CASSLAIGGDQPQHF; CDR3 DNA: TGTGCCAGCAGCTTAGCAATAGGGGGCGATCAGCCCCAGCATTTT
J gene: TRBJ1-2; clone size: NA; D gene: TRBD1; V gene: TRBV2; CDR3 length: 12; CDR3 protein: CARATGGYGYTF; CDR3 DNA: TGTGCCAGAGCCACAGGGGGCTATGGCTACACCTTC
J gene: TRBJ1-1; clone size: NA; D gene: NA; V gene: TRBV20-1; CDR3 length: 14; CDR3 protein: CSARRIFMNTEAFF; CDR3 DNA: TGCAGTGCTAGGCGAATTTTTATGAACACTGAAGCTTTCTTT
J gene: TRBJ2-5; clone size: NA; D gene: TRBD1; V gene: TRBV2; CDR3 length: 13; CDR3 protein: CASSGGQGETQYF; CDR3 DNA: TGTGCCAGCAGTGGGGGACAGGGAGAGACCCAGTACTTC
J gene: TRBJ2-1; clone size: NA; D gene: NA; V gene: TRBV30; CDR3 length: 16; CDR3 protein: CAWSASSGTARSWQFF; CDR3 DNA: TGTGCCTGGAGTGCCTCTTCCGGGACCGCTAGGAGCTGGCAGTTCTTC
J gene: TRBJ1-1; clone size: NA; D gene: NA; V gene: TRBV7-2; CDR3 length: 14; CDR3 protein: CASSRMTANTEAFF; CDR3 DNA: TGTGCCAGCAGCCGAATGACAGCGAACACTGAAGCTTTCTTT
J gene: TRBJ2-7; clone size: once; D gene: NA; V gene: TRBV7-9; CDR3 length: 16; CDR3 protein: CASSPAYSTEIYEQYF; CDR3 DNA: TGTGCCAGCAGCCCAGCTTACTCGACGGAAATCTACGAGCAGTACTTC
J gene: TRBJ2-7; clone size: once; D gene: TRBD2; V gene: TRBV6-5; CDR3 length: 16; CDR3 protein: CASSYVGLAGGYEQYF; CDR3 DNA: TGTGCCAGCAGTTACGTGGGACTAGCGGGAGGCTACGAGCAGTACTTC
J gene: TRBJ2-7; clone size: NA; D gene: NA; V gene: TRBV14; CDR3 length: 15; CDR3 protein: CASSQESQGSYEQYF; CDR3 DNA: TGTGCCAGCAGCCAAGAATCACAGGGATCCTACGAGCAGTACTTC
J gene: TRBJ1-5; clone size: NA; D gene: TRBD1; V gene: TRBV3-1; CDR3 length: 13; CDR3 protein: CASSPDRGKPQHF; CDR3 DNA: TGTGCCAGCAGCCCGGACAGGGGAAAGCCCCAGCATTTT
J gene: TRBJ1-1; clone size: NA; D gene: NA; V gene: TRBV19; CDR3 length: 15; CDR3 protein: CASSIVGGKNTEAFF; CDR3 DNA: TGTGCCAGTAGTATAGTTGGAGGGAAGAACACTGAAGCTTTCTTT
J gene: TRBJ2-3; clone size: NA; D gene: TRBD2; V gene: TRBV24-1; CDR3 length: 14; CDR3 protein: CATSDRTSASAQYF; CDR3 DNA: TGTGCCACCAGTGATCGGACTAGCGCGTCGGCGCAGTATTTT
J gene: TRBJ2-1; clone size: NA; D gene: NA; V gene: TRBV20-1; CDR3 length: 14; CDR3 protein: CSARAEPPSNEQFF; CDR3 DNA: TGCAGTGCTAGAGCCGAACCCCCTTCTAATGAGCAGTTCTTC